One T cell receptor (beta chain) is described in this entry. Its binding antigen is unknown. Qualities for individual bases were not recorded, and no much larger clone is one base off. The entry originates in a study of cytomegalovirus exposure and HLA in healthy donors (TCRdb year 2017). Broadly, across the study: According to a later analysis, one platform produced both the 110 or so validation repertoires and the 670 or so repertoires of the first cohort. To predict cytomegalovirus infection status, the study combined high-throughput TCR immunosequencing, statistical association of individual TCRs with disease status, and machine learning. The study aimed to test whether cataloging public T cell receptors could reveal signatures of past pathogen exposure. Along with the approximately 650-subject first cohort, a separate validation cohort of over 90 different subjects was used. Summary of the overall study and its limitations: Most TCR sequences were seen in very few donors, while some public TCRs were found in many individuals. The validation cohort had no HLA typing available for a later analysis, so co-occurrence within that cohort was assessed over all 110 or so repertoires. In a later analysis, TCRs clustered in the first cohort were found to also tend to co-occur in the approximately 120 validation repertoires, with approximately 95% of cluster scores above 0. It was suggested by the authors that the approach could potentially be generalized to other disease states and immunological phenotypes. In the study, some 180 TCR beta chains were listed as associated with cytomegalovirus. Cytomegalovirus status was reported to be diagnosed by the classifier with high specificity and sensitivity in both the original and validation cohorts. In vitro tests confirmed that a few of the cytomegalovirus-associated TCR beta chains recognize cytomegalovirus antigens.

The library relied on the immunoSEQ multiplex PCR assay. Concerning the study's data processing: A statistical classification framework was developed to diagnose cytomegalovirus status using the catalog of TCR beta chain sequences. The clones in this table, taken by TCRdb from immuneACCESS, are in-frame only. Not every clone is retained; where verified, under half of the shortfall comes from an unresolved V gene, and the cause of the rest is unknown. V, J and clone size derive from that table, while D and trimming were established from the DNA sequence. The sample profile shows roughly 300,000 clones; 86% of them were found once. The top ten clonotypes cover around 0.84% of the sample. Separate from the roughly 650-subject first cohort, the validation cohort of 95 to 150 subjects was the group to which the donors belonged. Compared with germline, V lacks 3 bases and J lacks 6 bases; bases without a gene match: 5. Measured from the cysteine to the phenylalanine, the CDR3 is 15 residues long. The only DNA kept is the CDR3, 45 bases in frame from the first base. The CDR1 and CDR2 encoded by the germline V gene are SQVTM and ANQGSEA.

Source material: PBMCs. The chain joins TRBV29-1 to TRBJ2-1, with 13 central nucleotides matching TRBD2. This clonotype was obtained from a woman between 18 and 29 years old in good health and CMV-seronegative. The encoded CDR3 is CSVDSGTSGINEQFF. Read as DNA, the sequence is TGCAGCGTTGATTCCGGGACTAGCGGGATCAATGAGCAGTTCTTC.